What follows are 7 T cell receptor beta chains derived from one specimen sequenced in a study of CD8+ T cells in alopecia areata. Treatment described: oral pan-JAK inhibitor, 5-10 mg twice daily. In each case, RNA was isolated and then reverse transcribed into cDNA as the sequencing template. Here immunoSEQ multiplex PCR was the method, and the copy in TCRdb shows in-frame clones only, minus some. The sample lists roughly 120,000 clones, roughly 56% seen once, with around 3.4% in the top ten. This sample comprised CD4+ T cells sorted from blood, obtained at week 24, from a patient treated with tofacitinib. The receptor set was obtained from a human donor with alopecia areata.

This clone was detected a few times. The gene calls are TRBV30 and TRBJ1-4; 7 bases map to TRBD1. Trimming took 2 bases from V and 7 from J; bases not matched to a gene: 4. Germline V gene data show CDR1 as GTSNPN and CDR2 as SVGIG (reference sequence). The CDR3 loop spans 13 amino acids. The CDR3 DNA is TGTGCCTGGAGTCCAGGGGGGGGTGAAAAACTGTTTTTT. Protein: CAWSPGGGEKLFF.

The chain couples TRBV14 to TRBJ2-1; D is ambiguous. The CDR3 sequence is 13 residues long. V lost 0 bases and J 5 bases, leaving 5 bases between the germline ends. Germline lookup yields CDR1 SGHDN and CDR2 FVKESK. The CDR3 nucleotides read TGTGCCAGCAGCCAAGAGTGGAACAATGAGCAGTTCTTC. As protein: CASSQEWNNEQFF.

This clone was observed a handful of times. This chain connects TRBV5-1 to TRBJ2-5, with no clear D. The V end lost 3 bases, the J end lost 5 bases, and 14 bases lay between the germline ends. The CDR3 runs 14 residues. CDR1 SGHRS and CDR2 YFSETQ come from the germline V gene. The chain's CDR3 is CASSWAVGIETQYF. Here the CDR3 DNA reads TGCGCCAGCAGCTGGGCGGTGGGAATTGAGACCCAGTACTTC. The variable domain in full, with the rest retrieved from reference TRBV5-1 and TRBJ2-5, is KAGVTQTPRYLIKTRGQQVTLSCSPISGHRSVSWYQQTPGQGLQFLFEYFSETQRNKGNFPGRFSGRQFSNSRSEMNVSTLELGDSALYLCASSWAVGIETQYFGPGTRLLVL.

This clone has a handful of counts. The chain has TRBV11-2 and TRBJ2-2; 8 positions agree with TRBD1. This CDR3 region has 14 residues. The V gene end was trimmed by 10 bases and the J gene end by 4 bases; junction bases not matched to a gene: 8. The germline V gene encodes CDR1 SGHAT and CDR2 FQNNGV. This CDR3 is CATDRGAGTGELFF. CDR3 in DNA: TGTGCCACCGACAGGGGCGCCGGCACCGGGGAGCTGTTTTTT.

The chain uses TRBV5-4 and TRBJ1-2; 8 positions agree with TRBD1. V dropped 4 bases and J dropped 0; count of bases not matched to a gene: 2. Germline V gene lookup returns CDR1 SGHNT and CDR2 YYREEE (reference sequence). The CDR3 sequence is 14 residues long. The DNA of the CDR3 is TGTGCCAGCAGCCCGGACAGGGCTAACTATGGCTACACCTTC. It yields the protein CASSPDRANYGYTF.

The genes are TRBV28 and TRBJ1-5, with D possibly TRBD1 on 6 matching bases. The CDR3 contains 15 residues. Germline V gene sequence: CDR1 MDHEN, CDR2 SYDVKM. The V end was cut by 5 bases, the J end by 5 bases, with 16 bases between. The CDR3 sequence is CASSPTHGGHQPQHF. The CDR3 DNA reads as TGTGCCAGCAGTCCGACCCACGGGGGGCATCAGCCCCAGCATTTT.

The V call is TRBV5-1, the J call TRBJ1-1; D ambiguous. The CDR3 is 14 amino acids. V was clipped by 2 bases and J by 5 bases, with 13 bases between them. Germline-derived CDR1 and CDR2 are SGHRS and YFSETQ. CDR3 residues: CASSLGSRGTEAFF. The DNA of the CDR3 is TGCGCCAGCAGCTTAGGCAGCCGAGGAACTGAAGCTTTCTTT.